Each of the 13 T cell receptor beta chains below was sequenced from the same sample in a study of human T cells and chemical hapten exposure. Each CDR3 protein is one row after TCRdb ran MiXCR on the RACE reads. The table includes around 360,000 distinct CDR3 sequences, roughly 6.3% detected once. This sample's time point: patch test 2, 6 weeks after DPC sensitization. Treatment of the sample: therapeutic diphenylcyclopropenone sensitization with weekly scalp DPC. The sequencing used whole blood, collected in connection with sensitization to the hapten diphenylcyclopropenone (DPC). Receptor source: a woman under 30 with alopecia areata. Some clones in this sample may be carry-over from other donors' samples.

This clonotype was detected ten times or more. DNA for the CDR3: TGTGCCAGCAGCTCGGAGGGACAGGTGAAGACCCAGTACTTC. Translation: CASSSEGQVKTQYF. The genes are TRBV5-8 and TRBJ2-5; 8 bases agree with TRBD1. V lost 3 bases to trimming and J lost 6 bases; unmatched junction nucleotides: 7. The CDR3 contains 14 residues. Germline V CDR1 and CDR2: SGHTS, YDEGEE.

The CDR3 protein is CASSLGAGAQETQYF. The CDR3 DNA reads TGTGCCAGCAGCTTAGGGGCGGGGGCACAAGAGACCCAGTACTTC. The rearrangement uses TRBV7-2 and TRBJ2-5; D perhaps matches TRBD2 (7 bases). Trimming cost V 1 base and J 2 bases, with 11 bases left between them. Germline V gene lookup returns CDR1 SGHTA and CDR2 FQGNSA. This CDR3 contains 15 residues.

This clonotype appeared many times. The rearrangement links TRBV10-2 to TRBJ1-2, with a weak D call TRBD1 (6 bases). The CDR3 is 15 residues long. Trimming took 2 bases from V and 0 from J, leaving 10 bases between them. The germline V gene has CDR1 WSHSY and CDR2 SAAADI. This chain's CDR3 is CASSEKTGTNYGYTF. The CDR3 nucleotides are TGCGCCAGCAGTGAGAAAACAGGGACTAACTATGGCTACACCTTC.

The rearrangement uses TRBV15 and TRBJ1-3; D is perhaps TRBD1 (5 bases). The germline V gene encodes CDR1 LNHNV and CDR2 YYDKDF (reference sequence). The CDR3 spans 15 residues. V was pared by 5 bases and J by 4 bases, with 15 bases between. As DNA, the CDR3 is TGTGCCACCAGCCCCCTGATGGGGCAGGGAAACACCATATATTTT. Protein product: CATSPLMGQGNTIYF. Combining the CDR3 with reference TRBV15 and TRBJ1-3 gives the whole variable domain DAMVIQNPRYQVTQFGKPVTLSCSQTLNHNVMYWYQQKSSQAPKLLFHYYDKDFNNEADTPDNFQSRRPNTSFCFLDIRSPGLGDTAMYLCATSPLMGQGNTIYFGEGSWLTVV.

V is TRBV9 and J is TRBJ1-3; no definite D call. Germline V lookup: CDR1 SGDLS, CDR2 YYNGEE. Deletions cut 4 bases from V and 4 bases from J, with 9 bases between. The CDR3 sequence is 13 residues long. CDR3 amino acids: CASSSRLGNTIYF. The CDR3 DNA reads TGTGCCAGCAGCTCGCGGTTGGGAAACACCATATATTTT.

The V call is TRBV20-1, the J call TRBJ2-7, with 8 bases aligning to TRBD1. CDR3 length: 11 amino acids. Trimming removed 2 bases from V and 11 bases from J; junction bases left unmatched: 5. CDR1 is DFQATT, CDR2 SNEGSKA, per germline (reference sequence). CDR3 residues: CSARFSGQEYF. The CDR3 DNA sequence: TGCAGTGCTAGATTTTCGGGACAGGAGTACTTC.

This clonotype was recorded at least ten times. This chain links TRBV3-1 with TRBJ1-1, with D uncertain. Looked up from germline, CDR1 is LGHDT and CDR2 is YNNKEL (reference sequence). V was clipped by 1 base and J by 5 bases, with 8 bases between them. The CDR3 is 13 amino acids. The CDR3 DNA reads TGTGCCAGCAGCCAAGCCCTGGGGACTGAAGCTTTCTTT. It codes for CASSQALGTEAFF.

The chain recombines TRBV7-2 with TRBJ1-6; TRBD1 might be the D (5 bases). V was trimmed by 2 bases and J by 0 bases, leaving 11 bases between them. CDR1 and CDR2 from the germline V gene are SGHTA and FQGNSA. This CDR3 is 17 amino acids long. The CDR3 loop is CASSLLGPSSYNSPLHF. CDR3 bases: TGTGCCAGCAGCTTATTGGGACCGAGCTCCTATAATTCACCCCTCCACTTT.

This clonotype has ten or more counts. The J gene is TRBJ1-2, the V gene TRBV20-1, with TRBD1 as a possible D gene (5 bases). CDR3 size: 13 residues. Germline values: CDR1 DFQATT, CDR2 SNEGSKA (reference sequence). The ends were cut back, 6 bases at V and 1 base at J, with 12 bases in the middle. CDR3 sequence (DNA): TGCAGTGCCGGCCAGACAGTTAACTATGGCTACACCTTC. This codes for CSAGQTVNYGYTF.

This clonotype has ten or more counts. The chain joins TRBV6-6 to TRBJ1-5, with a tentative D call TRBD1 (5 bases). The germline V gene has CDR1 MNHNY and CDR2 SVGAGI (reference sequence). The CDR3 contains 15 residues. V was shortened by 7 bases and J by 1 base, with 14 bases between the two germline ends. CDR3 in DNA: TGTGCCAGCAAACGGGACCTTTCAAGCAATCAGCCCCAGCATTTT. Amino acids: CASKRDLSSNQPQHF.

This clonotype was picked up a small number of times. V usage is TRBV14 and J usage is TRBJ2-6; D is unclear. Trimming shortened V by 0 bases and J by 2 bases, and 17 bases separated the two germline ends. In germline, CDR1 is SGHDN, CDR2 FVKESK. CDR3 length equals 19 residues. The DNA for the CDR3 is TGTGCCAGCAGCCAAGATTATGGGATTGGCCCAACTGGGGCCAACGTCCTGACTTTC. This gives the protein CASSQDYGIGPTGANVLTF.

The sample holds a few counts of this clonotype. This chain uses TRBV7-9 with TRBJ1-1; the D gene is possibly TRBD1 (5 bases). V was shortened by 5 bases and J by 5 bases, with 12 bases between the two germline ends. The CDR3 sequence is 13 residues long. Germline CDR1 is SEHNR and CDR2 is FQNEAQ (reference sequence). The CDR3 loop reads CASSPAGRTEAFF. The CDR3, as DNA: TGTGCCAGCAGCCCGGCAGGGAGGACTGAAGCTTTCTTT. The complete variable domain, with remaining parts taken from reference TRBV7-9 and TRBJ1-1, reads DTGVSQNPRHKITKRGQNVTFRCDPISEHNRLYWYRQTLGQGPEFLTYFQNEAQLEKSRLLSDRFSAERPKGSFSTLEIQRTEQGDSAMYLCASSPAGRTEAFFGQGTRLTVV.

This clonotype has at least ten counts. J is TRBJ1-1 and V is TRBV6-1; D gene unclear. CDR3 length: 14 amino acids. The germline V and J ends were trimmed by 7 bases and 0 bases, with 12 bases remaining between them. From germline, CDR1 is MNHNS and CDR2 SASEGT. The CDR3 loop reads CASIQFPLNTEAFF. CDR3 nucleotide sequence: TGTGCCAGCATTCAATTTCCGTTGAACACTGAAGCTTTCTTT.